These 22 T cell receptor beta chains were all obtained from the same sample, sequenced in a study of cytomegalovirus exposure and HLA in healthy donors. This PCR relied on a set of 60 Vbeta primers and 13 Jbeta primers. Clones were read by immunoSEQ multiplex PCR, and TCRdb kept only the in-frame ones, dropping some. The sample lists roughly 110,000 clones, roughly 82% occurring once. Specimen: PBMCs. The receptor set was obtained from a man aged 50-59 years in good health and CMV-seronegative.

The chain combines TRBV19 with TRBJ1-1; D gene unclear. Germline-derived CDR1 and CDR2 are LNHDA and SQIVND (reference sequence). V lost 3 bases and J 1 base, leaving 21 bases between the germline ends. The CDR3 runs to 18 residues. In DNA, the CDR3 is TGTGCCAGTAGTATGATCCCCGGATGGAGGAGTCCGAACACTGAAGCTTTCTTT. It translates to CASSMIPGWRSPNTEAFF.

Of note for this clone: In the same sample, other DNA sequences code for this CDR3. The rearrangement links TRBV19 to TRBJ2-5; D perhaps matches TRBD1 (6 bases). Deletions cut 0 bases from V and 4 bases from J, with 6 bases between. CDR1 is LNHDA, CDR2 SQIVND, per germline (reference sequence). The CDR3 runs to 13 residues. CDR3 sequence: CASSIDRGETQYF. The CDR3 DNA is TGTGCCAGTAGTATAGACAGGGGAGAGACCCAGTACTTC.

V is TRBV29-1 and J is TRBJ2-1; D perhaps matches TRBD2 (6 bases). Trimming stripped 6 bases from V and 6 bases from J, with 18 bases between. Per germline, CDR1 SQVTM and CDR2 ANQGSEA. The CDR3 has 14 residues. The CDR3 region is CSVDGISGPNEQFF. In DNA, the CDR3 is TGCAGCGTCGATGGAATCAGCGGGCCCAATGAGCAGTTCTTC.

The chain employs TRBV6-1 and TRBJ2-7; 9 bases are shared with TRBD1. CDR1 is MNHNS, CDR2 SASEGT, per germline. V dropped 6 bases and J dropped 1; count of bases not matched to a gene: 4. The CDR3 totals 14 residues. CDR3 region: CASRQTGGSYEQYF. CDR3 bases: TGTGCCAGCAGACAGACAGGGGGATCCTACGAGCAGTACTTC.

The rearrangement uses TRBV19 and TRBJ2-2; 8 positions match TRBD2. Trimming cost V 2 bases and J 0 bases; bases outside gene matches: 8. There are 18 residues in the CDR3. Germline-derived CDR1 and CDR2 are LNHDA and SQIVND (reference sequence). CDR3 DNA: TGTGCCAGTAGTATAAGAGCGGGGGCCTTCGCGAACACCGGGGAGCTGTTTTTT. Protein product: CASSIRAGAFANTGELFF. Supplemented by reference TRBV19 and TRBJ2-2, the full variable domain reads DGGITQSPKYLFRKEGQNVTLSCEQNLNHDAMYWYRQDPGQGLRLIYYSQIVNDFQKGDIAEGYSVSREKKESFPLTVTSAQKNPTAFYLCASSIRAGAFANTGELFFGEGSRLTVL.

The chain joins TRBV7-9 to TRBJ2-7; 15 bases map to TRBD2. Germline values: CDR1 SEHNR, CDR2 FQNEAQ (reference sequence). The V gene end was trimmed by 5 bases and the J gene end by 3 bases; junction bases not matched to a gene: 5. The CDR3 contains 16 residues. CDR3 residues: CASSPGLAGGRYEQYF. The CDR3 DNA follows: TGTGCCAGCAGCCCTGGACTAGCGGGGGGGCGCTACGAGCAGTACTTC. The full variable domain, in which reference TRBV7-9 and TRBJ2-7 provide the parts outside the CDR3, is DTGVSQNPRHKITKRGQNVTFRCDPISEHNRLYWYRQTLGQGPEFLTYFQNEAQLEKSRLLSDRFSAERPKGSFSTLEIQRTEQGDSAMYLCASSPGLAGGRYEQYFGPGTRLTVT.

This clone was observed a few times. The chain combines TRBV18 with TRBJ1-5; 9 bases are a match to TRBD1. The CDR3 runs 15 residues. Looked up from germline, CDR1 is KGHSH and CDR2 is LQKENI. The V segment lost 6 bases and the J segment 3 bases; nucleotides outside the gene matches: 6. CDR3: CASSLGTGNNQPQHF. The CDR3 coding sequence is TGTGCCAGCTCTCTCGGGACAGGGAACAATCAGCCCCAGCATTTT.

The rearrangement joins TRBV6-1 to TRBJ2-7; unclear D gene. Germline CDR1 MNHNS, CDR2 SASEGT. This CDR3 region has 11 residues. V lost 4 bases to trimming and J lost 3 bases, with 4 bases between them. DNA of the CDR3: TGTGCCAGCAGTGTTAACTACGAGCAGTACGTC. Translated: CASSVNYEQYV.

V and J are TRBV7-8 and TRBJ2-1; 8 bases are shared with TRBD1. V trimming: 4 bases; J trimming: 8 bases; junction bases outside the gene matches: 7. There are 14 residues in the CDR3. The germline CDR1 and CDR2 sequences are SGHVS and FQNEAQ. In DNA form, the CDR3 reads TGTGCCAGCAGCTCCTCGGACAGGGCCCATGAGCAGTTCTTC. Translated, it gives CASSSSDRAHEQFF.

The chain couples TRBV7-9 to TRBJ1-4; D is possibly TRBD1 (5 bases). The CDR3 runs 13 residues. CDR1 is SEHNR, CDR2 FQNEAQ, per germline (reference sequence). Between the trimmed V and J ends, which lost 3 bases and 8 bases, there was a span of 10 bases. CDR3 coding DNA: TGTGCCAGCAGCTTCAGGGATCGAGAAAAACTGTTTTTT. It translates to CASSFRDREKLFF.

CDR3 in DNA: TGTGCCTGGAGTGTAGGGGACAGCACAAATGAAAAACTGTTTTTT. This translates into CAWSVGDSTNEKLFF. This chain joins TRBV30 and TRBJ1-4; 7 bases fit TRBD1. V shed 0 bases, J shed 5 bases, and the junction held 6 bases outside the gene matches. Germline V gives CDR1 GTSNPN, CDR2 SVGIG (reference sequence). This CDR3 has 15 amino acids.

The rearrangement joins TRBV19 to TRBJ1-5, with TRBD1 matching 8 bases. The CDR3 sequence is 16 residues long. From germline, CDR1 is LNHDA and CDR2 SQIVND (reference sequence). The junction had 9 bases not matched to a gene; V was cut back by 5 bases and J by 3 bases. CDR3 in DNA: TGTGCCAGTAGTCCCCGGACAGGGACCTCCAATCAGCCCCAGCATTTT. Translation gives CASSPRTGTSNQPQHF.

The chain couples TRBV5-4 to TRBJ2-5, with 10 bases that match TRBD1. With the DNA end fitting TRBJ2-7 better, the J assignment may be wrong. In germline, CDR1 is SGHNT, CDR2 YYREEE (reference sequence). CDR3 length: 16 residues. The CDR3 coding sequence is TGTGCCAGCAGCTGGGGGACCGGGACAGGGGACTACGAGCAGTACTTC. It specifies CASSWGTGTGDYEQYF.

The count of this clone is one. V usage is TRBV6-4 and J usage is TRBJ2-3; D possibly corresponds to TRBD2 (5 bases). The CDR3 has 15 residues. Trimming cost V 3 bases and J 2 bases, with 12 bases left between them. The V gene's germline CDR1 is MRHNA and CDR2 SNTAGT. The CDR3 sequence is CASSEQPGTTDTQYF. CDR3 sequence (DNA): TGTGCCAGCAGTGAGCAACCGGGAACCACAGATACGCAGTATTTT.

The chain employs TRBV4-2 and TRBJ1-1, with D perhaps matching TRBD1 (5 bases). CDR3 length: 14 residues. The V and J ends lost 2 bases and 3 bases respectively, with 10 bases between them. CDR1 LGHNA and CDR2 YNFKEQ come from the germline V gene. In nucleotides, the CDR3 is TGTGCCAGCAGCCAACAGGGAGGGGACACTGAAGCTTTCTTT. It translates to CASSQQGGDTEAFF.

This clone was seen only a few times. The rearrangement links TRBV28 to TRBJ2-3; weak D call: TRBD1 (6 bases). V was pared by 7 bases and J by 3 bases, with 14 bases between. The CDR3 runs 14 residues. Germline V CDR1 and CDR2: MDHEN, SYDVKM. The CDR3 reads CASTSSTGTDTQYF. The DNA of the CDR3 is TGTGCCAGCACGAGTAGTACAGGGACAGATACGCAGTATTTT.

This chain links TRBV7-3 with TRBJ2-1; TRBD2 might be the D (6 bases). Germline values: CDR1 SGHTA, CDR2 FQGTGA. This CDR3 is built from 14 residues. V was trimmed by 7 bases and J by 7 bases, leaving 17 bases between them. In DNA, the CDR3 is TGTGCCAGCACCGCTGGCGGGGTTGGAAATGAGCAGTTCTTC. Amino acid sequence: CASTAGGVGNEQFF.

This chain connects TRBV2 to TRBJ1-1; a possible D gene is TRBD1 (5 bases). Trimming pared 8 bases from V and 11 bases from J, leaving 18 bases between. Germline V gives CDR1 SNHLY, CDR2 FYNNEI. The CDR3 contains 12 residues. The CDR3 loop is CASLRVLGEAFF. The DNA for the CDR3 is TGTGCCAGCCTCAGGGTCCTTGGTGAGGCTTTCTTT. The full variable domain, completed using reference TRBV2 and TRBJ1-1, is EPEVTQTPSHQVTQMGQEVILRCVPISNHLYFYWYRQILGQKVEFLVSFYNNEISEKSEIFDDQFSVERPDGSNFTLKIRSTKLEDSAMYFCASLRVLGEAFFGQGTRLTVV.

The chain uses TRBV28 and TRBJ2-7, with a possible D match to TRBD1 (6 bases). Germline loops: CDR1 MDHEN, CDR2 SYDVKM. V lost 5 bases and J 2 bases, leaving 13 bases between the germline ends. This CDR3 contains 14 residues. The CDR3 sequence is CASSHGQRAYEQYV. In nucleotides, the CDR3 is TGTGCCAGCAGTCACGGACAGAGAGCCTACGAGCAGTACGTC.

The chain has TRBV4-1 and TRBJ1-4; unclear D gene. Germline CDR1 and CDR2: MGHRA and YSYEKL. The V end lost 5 bases, the J end lost 6 bases, and 13 bases lay between the germline ends. This CDR3 comprises 14 residues. Here the CDR3 reads CASSRETRYEKLFF. The DNA for the CDR3 is TGCGCCAGCAGCAGGGAGACTCGGTATGAAAAACTGTTTTTT.

This clone appeared a few times. The chain is built from TRBV27 and TRBJ2-1; D is perhaps TRBD2 (6 bases). Per germline, CDR1 MNHEY and CDR2 SMNVEV (reference sequence). This CDR3 has 16 amino acids. Trimming took off 6 bases at V and 0 bases at J, with 15 bases between the two ends. The CDR3 nucleotides are TGTGCCAGCAGCTTAAGGGCGGGGAGCTCCTACAATGAGCAGTTCTTC. Protein product: CASSLRAGSSYNEQFF.

This chain connects TRBV18 to TRBJ2-2; D remains unclear. Trimming removed 3 bases from V and 0 bases from J, with 11 bases in between. The CDR3 totals 16 residues. The V gene's germline CDR1 is KGHSH and CDR2 LQKENI. The CDR3 loop reads CASSPMTIANTGELFF. The CDR3 region has the DNA TGTGCCAGCTCACCTATGACAATCGCGAACACCGGGGAGCTGTTTTTT.